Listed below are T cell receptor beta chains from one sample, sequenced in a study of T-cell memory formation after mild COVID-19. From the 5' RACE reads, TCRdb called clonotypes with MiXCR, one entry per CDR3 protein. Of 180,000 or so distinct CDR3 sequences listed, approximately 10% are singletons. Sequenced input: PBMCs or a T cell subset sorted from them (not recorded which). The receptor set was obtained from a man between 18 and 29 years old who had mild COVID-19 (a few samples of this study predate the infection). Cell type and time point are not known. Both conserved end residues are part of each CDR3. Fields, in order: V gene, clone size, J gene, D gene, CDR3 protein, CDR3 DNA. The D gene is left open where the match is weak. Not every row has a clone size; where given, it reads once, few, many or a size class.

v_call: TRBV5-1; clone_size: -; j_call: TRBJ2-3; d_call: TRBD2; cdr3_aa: CASSAPLAESTDTQYF; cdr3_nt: TGCGCCAGCAGCGCACCACTAGCGGAGAGCACAGATACGCAGTATTTT
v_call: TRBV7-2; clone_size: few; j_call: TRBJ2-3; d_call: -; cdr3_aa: CASSLGGVRDTQYF; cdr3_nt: TGTGCCAGCAGCTTGGGCGGGGTTAGGGATACGCAGTATTTT
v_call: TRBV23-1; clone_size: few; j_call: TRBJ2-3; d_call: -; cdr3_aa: CASSQPAGSSADTQYF; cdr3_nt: TGCGCCAGCAGTCAACCCGCAGGGAGTTCGGCAGATACGCAGTATTTT
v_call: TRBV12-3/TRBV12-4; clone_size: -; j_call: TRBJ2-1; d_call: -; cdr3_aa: CASSFPGEKDEQFF; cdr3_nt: TGTGCCAGCAGTTTTCCCGGGGAAAAGGATGAGCAGTTCTTC
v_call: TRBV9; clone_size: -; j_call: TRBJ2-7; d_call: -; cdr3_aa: CASSAQKAGYEQYF; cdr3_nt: TGTGCCAGCAGCGCGCAAAAAGCCGGCTACGAGCAGTACTTC
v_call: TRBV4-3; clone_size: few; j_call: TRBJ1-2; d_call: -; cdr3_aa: CASSQVSGTFVYGYTF; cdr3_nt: TGCGCCAGCAGCCAAGTGTCCGGGACATTCGTCTATGGCTACACCTTC
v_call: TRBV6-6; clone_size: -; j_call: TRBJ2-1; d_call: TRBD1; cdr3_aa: CASSYKTGGPHEQFF; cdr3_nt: TGTGCCAGCAGTTACAAAACAGGGGGCCCCCATGAGCAGTTCTTC
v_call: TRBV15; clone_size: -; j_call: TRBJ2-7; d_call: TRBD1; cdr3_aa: CATSRGAGGLGEQYF; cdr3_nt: TGTGCCACCAGCAGAGGGGCAGGGGGCTTGGGTGAGCAGTACTTC
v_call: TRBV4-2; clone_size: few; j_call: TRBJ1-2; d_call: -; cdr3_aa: CASSQPGSRSESYTF; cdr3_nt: TGTGCCAGCAGCCAACCCGGGAGCAGAAGTGAAAGCTACACCTTC
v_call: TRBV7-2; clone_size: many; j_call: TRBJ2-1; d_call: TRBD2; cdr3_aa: CASSPPQRGGIEQFF; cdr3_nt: TGTGCCAGCAGCCCACCCCAGCGGGGGGGTATTGAGCAGTTCTTC
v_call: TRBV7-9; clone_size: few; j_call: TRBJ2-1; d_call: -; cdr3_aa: CASSFARSNEQFF; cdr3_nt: TGTGCCAGCAGCTTCGCTAGGTCCAATGAGCAGTTCTTC
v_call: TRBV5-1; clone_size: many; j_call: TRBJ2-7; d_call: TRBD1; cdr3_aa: CASSPRQGKPYEQYF; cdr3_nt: TGCGCCAGCAGCCCCCGACAGGGAAAGCCCTACGAGCAGTACTTC
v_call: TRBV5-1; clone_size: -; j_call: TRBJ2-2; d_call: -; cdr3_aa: CASSLERVRTGELFF; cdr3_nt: TGCGCCAGCAGCTTGGAGAGGGTCCGAACCGGGGAGCTGTTTTTT
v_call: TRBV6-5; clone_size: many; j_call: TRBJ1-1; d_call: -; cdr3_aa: CATQGGTEAFF; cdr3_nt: TGTGCCACCCAGGGCGGCACTGAAGCTTTCTTT
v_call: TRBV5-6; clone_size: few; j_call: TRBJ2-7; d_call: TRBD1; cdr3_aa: CASSLAPGQGLYEQYF; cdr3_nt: TGTGCCAGCAGCTTGGCGCCTGGACAGGGGTTATACGAGCAGTACTTC
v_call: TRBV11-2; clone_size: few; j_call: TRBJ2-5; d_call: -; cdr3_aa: CASSRRGGRGGLETQYF; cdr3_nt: TGTGCCAGCAGCCGACGAGGTGGCAGGGGAGGGTTGGAGACCCAGTACTTC
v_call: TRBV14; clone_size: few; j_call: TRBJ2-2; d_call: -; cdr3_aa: CASSQPLGLANTGELFF; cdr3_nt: TGTGCCAGCAGCCAACCCCTGGGTCTGGCTAACACCGGGGAGCTGTTTTTT
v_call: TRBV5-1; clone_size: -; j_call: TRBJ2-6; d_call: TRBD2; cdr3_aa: CASSRDPGGTNVLTF; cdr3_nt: TGCGCCAGTTCCCGGGACCCGGGGGGGACCAACGTCCTGACTTTC
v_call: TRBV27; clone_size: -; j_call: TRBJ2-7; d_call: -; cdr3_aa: CASSRGTSEQYF; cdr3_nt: TGTGCCAGCAGTAGAGGGACATCCGAGCAGTACTTC
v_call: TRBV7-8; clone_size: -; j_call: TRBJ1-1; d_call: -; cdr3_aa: CASSTIEAFF; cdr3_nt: TGTGCCAGCAGCACAATTGAAGCTTTCTTT
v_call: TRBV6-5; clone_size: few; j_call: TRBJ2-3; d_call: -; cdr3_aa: CASSYRAASTDTQYF; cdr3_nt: TGTGCCAGCAGTTACAGGGCGGCTAGCACAGATACGCAGTATTTT
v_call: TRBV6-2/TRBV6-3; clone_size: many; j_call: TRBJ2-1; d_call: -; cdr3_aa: CASRASGGAHNEQFF; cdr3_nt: TGTGCCAGCAGGGCATCGGGGGGCGCCCACAATGAGCAGTTCTTC
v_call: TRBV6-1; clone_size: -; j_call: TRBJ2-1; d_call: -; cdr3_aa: CASSLEGVTSSYNEQFF; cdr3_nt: TGTGCCAGCAGTCTCGAGGGGGTCACCAGCTCCTACAATGAGCAGTTCTTC
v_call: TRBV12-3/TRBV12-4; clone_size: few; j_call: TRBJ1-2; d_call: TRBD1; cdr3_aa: CASSSHWTGPSHPYGYTF; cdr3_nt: TGTGCCAGCAGTTCCCACTGGACAGGCCCTAGCCACCCTTATGGCTACACCTTC
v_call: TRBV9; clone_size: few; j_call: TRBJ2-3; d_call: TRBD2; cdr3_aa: CASSATSQPDTQYF; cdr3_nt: TGTGCCAGCAGCGCGACTAGCCAGCCAGATACGCAGTATTTT
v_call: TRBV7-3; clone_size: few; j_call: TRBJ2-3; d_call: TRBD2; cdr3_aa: CASSGTSGIGTDTQYF; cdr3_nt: TGTGCCAGCAGCGGGACTAGCGGGATAGGCACAGATACGCAGTATTTT
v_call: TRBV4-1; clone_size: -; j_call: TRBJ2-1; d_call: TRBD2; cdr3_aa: CASRPLTSGGIKEQFF; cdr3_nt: TGCGCCAGCAGGCCTCTGACTAGCGGGGGCATCAAGGAGCAGTTCTTC
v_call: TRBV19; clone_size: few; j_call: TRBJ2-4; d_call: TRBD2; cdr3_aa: CASSRGLEKNIQYF; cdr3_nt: TGTGCCAGTAGTAGGGGACTAGAGAAAAACATTCAGTACTTC
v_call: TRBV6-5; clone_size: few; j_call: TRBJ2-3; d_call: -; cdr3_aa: CASSRWARGSTDTQYF; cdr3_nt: TGTGCCAGCAGCCGCTGGGCCCGGGGGAGCACAGATACGCAGTATTTT
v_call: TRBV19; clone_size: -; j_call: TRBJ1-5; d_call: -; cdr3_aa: CASSTQAYSNQPQHF; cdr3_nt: TGTGCCAGTAGTACCCAGGCTTATAGCAATCAGCCCCAGCATTTT
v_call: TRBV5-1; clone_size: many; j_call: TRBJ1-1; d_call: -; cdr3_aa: CASSLAGTGLNTEAFF; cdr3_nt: TGCGCCAGCAGCTTGGCCGGAACGGGCTTGAACACTGAAGCTTTCTTT
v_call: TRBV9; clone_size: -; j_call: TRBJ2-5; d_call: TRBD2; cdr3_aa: CASSVGLAGGDQETQYF; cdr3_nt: TGTGCCAGCAGCGTCGGACTAGCGGGGGGAGACCAAGAGACCCAGTACTTC
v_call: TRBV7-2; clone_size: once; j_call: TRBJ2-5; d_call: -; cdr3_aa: CASSRPGLAQETQYF; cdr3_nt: TGTGCCAGCAGCCGGCCCGGACTTGCCCAAGAGACCCAGTACTTC
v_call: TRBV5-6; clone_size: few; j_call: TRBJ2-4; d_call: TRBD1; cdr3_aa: CASSSRDRDRNIQYF; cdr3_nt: TGTGCCAGCAGCTCCAGGGACAGGGACCGAAACATTCAGTACTTC
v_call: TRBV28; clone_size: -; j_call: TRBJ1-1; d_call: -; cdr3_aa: CASTDPGGADEAFF; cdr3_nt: TGTGCCAGCACCGACCCCGGGGGGGCTGATGAAGCTTTCTTT
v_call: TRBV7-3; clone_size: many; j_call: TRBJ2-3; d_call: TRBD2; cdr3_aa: CASSLNSRGVRDTQYF; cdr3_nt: TGTGCCAGCAGCTTAAATTCCCGGGGGGTGAGAGATACGCAGTATTTT
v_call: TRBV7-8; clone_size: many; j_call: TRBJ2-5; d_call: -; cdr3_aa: CASSDRETQYF; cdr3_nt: TGTGCCAGCTCGGATAGGGAGACCCAGTACTTC
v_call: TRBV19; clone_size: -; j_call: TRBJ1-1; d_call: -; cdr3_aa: CASARPANTEAFF; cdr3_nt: TGTGCCAGTGCTAGGCCAGCCAACACTGAAGCTTTCTTT
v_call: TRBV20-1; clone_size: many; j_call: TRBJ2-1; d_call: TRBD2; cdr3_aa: CSARPLAVSYNEQFF; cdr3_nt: TGCAGTGCTAGGCCCCTAGCGGTCTCCTACAATGAGCAGTTCTTC
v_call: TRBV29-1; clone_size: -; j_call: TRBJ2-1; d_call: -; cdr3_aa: CSVDETDESSYNEQFF; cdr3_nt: TGCAGCGTCGACGAGACGGACGAGAGCTCCTACAATGAGCAGTTCTTC
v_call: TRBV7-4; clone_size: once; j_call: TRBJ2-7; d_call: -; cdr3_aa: CASSPSYYEQYF; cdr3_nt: TGTGCCAGCAGCCCGTCCTACTACGAGCAGTACTTC
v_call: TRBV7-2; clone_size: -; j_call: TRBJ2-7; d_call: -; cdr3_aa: CASSPSASNLYEQYF; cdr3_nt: TGTGCCAGCAGCCCCTCCGCTAGCAACCTATACGAGCAGTACTTC
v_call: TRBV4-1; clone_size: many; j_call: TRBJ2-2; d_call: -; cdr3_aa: CASSQGWGGTGELFF; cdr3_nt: TGCGCCAGCAGCCAAGGATGGGGCGGAACCGGGGAGCTGTTTTTT
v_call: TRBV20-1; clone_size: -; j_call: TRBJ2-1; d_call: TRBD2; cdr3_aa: CSASSGPGNGEFF; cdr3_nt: TGCAGTGCTAGTAGCGGGCCGGGAAATGGGGAGTTCTTC
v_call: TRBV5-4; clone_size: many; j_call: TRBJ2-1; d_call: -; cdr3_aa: CASSVSSSSYNEQFF; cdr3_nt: TGTGCCAGCAGTGTCTCATCGAGCTCCTACAATGAGCAGTTCTTC
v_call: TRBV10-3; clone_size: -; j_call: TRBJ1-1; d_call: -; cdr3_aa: CAIRGHRDVEGTEAFF; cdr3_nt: TGTGCCATCCGGGGTCACCGGGACGTCGAGGGCACTGAAGCTTTCTTT
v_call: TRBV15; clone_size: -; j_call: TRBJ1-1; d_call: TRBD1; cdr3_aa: CATSGDRAGTEAFF; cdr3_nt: TGTGCCACCAGCGGCGACAGGGCGGGCACTGAAGCTTTCTTT
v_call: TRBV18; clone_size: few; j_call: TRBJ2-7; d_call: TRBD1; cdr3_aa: CASSSNQGAGEQYF; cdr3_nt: TGTGCCAGCTCATCAAATCAGGGGGCGGGCGAGCAGTACTTC
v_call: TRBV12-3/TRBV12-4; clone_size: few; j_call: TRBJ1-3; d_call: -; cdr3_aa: CATRQFSGNTIYF; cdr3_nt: TGTGCCACCCGACAGTTCTCTGGAAACACCATATATTTT
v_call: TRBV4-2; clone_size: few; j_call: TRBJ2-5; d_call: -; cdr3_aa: CASSQVRGARTETQYF; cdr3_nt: TGTGCCAGCAGCCAAGTGAGGGGGGCGAGAACAGAGACCCAGTACTTC
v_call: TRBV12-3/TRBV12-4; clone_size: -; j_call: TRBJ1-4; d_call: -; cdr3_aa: CASSFLGTNEKLFF; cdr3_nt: TGTGCCAGCAGTTTTTTGGGGACTAATGAAAAACTGTTTTTT
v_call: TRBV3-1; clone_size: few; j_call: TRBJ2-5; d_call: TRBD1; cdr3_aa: CASSQVTGAGETQYF; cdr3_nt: TGTGCCAGCAGCCAAGTTACAGGGGCGGGAGAGACCCAGTACTTC
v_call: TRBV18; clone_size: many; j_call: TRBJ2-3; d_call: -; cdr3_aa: CASTRRDTQYF; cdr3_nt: TGTGCCAGCACTCGACGAGATACGCAGTATTTT
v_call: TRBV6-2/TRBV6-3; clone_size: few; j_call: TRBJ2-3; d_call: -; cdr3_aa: CASSVAGAGTDTQYF; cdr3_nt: TGTGCCAGCAGTGTCGCGGGGGCCGGGACAGATACGCAGTATTTT
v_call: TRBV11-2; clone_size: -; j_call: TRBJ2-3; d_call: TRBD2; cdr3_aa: CASSFGLAGDYTDTQYF; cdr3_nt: TGTGCCAGCAGCTTCGGACTAGCGGGGGATTACACAGATACGCAGTATTTT
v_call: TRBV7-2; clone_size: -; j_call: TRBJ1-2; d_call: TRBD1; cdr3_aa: CASSPVETGLYGYTF; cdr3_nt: TGTGCCAGCAGCCCTGTCGAGACAGGGCTCTATGGCTACACCTTC
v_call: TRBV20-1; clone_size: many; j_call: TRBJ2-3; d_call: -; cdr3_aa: CSAPRQSSTDTQYF; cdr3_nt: TGCAGTGCCCCTAGACAGAGCTCCACAGATACGCAGTATTTT